The next 30 T cell receptor beta chains were all read from a single sample in a study of blood T cell repertoires in COVID-19. Only in-frame clones appear in the TCRdb table, and some are missing; sequencing was by immunoSEQ multiplex PCR. The data contain some 80,000 clones, 70% to 90% of them singletons. Sequenced input: peripheral blood. Source of these receptors: a man aged 60 to 69 with COVID-19, enrolled during active disease.

This clone was seen a single time. The genes are TRBV25-1 and TRBJ1-2; D is unclear. The CDR3 covers 12 residues. V was shortened by 1 base and J by 6 bases, with 6 bases between the two germline ends. CDR1 is MGHDK, CDR2 SYGVNS, per germline. Here the CDR3 reads CASSEFPDGYTF. DNA for the CDR3: TGTGCCAGCAGTGAATTTCCGGATGGCTACACCTTC.

The J gene is TRBJ2-6, the V gene TRBV2, with a possible D match to TRBD1 (6 bases). Germline values: CDR1 SNHLY, CDR2 FYNNEI. The V end lost 6 bases, the J end lost 4 bases, and 16 bases lay between the germline ends. The CDR3 is 16 amino acids. The CDR3 nucleotides are TGTGCCAGCAGGGGGCCAGGGGTGCACGGGGCCAACGTCCTGACTTTC. This encodes CASRGPGVHGANVLTF.

The chain uses TRBV7-7 and TRBJ2-1; D is possibly TRBD1 (5 bases). The CDR3 is made up of 13 amino acids. Trimming took 2 bases from V and 4 from J, leaving 6 bases between them. Germline CDR1 SSHAT, CDR2 FNYEAQ (reference sequence). CDR3 DNA sequence: TGTGCCAGCAGCTTAACAGGATACAATGAGCAGTTCTTC. Amino acid sequence: CASSLTGYNEQFF.

V and J are TRBV24-1 and TRBJ1-1; a weak D match, TRBD1 (6 bases). The CDR3 contains 15 residues. V lost 5 bases, J lost 1 base, and 13 bases lay in between. From germline, CDR1 is KGHDR and CDR2 SFDVKD. CDR3 DNA: TGTGCCACCAGTGGCGGGGGGGGGCAGAACACTGAAGCTTTCTTT. It yields the protein CATSGGGGQNTEAFF.

This clone was counted only a few times. This chain connects TRBV11-2 to TRBJ2-7; 7 bases match TRBD1. The CDR3 has 15 amino acids. Germline V lookup: CDR1 SGHAT, CDR2 FQNNGV. The J segment lost 3 bases and the V segment lost 1 base, leaving 6 bases of the junction unmatched. DNA of the CDR3: TGTGCCAGCAGCTTAGCGAAGGGGGCAGTCTACGAGCAGTACTTC. It specifies CASSLAKGAVYEQYF.

With regard to this clone: This CDR3 is also generated by other DNA sequences in the sample. The rearrangement uses TRBV19 and TRBJ2-1; unclear D gene. V lost 3 bases, J lost 0 bases, and 9 bases lay in between. Germline CDR1 and CDR2: LNHDA and SQIVND (reference sequence). CDR3 length: 15 residues. The CDR3 bases are TGTGCCAGTAGTATCGCTGGCGGCTCCTACAATGAGCAGTTCTTC. This encodes CASSIAGGSYNEQFF. Looking up the rest from reference TRBV19 and TRBJ2-1 gives the full variable domain: DGGITQSPKYLFRKEGQNVTLSCEQNLNHDAMYWYRQDPGQGLRLIYYSQIVNDFQKGDIAEGYSVSREKKESFPLTVTSAQKNPTAFYLCASSIAGGSYNEQFFGPGTRLTVL.

This chain joins TRBV3-1 (or the pseudogene TRBV3-2) and TRBJ1-5; 10 bases line up with TRBD1. The V and J ends lost 4 bases and 4 bases, in that order; junction bases with no gene match: 1. CDR1 and CDR2 from the germline V gene are LGHDT and YNNKEL (reference sequence). This CDR3 has 14 amino acids. The CDR3 here is CASSRTGGNQPQHF. CDR3 coding DNA: TGTGCCAGCAGCCGGACAGGGGGTAATCAGCCCCAGCATTTT.

This chain links TRBV7-3 with TRBJ2-1; TRBD1 aligns across 9 bases. Germline CDR1 and CDR2: SGHTA and FQGTGA. The CDR3 totals 22 residues. Unmatched junction bases numbered 28, after V lost 6 bases and J lost 4 bases. CDR3 protein: CASRNGGPTGGARDWGYNEQFF. Here the CDR3 DNA reads TGTGCCAGCAGGAACGGCGGGCCAACAGGGGGCGCTAGGGATTGGGGTTACAATGAGCAGTTCTTC.

This clone was picked up one time. The V call is TRBV28, the J call TRBJ2-7; maybe TRBD1 (7 bases). Germline V gene data show CDR1 as MDHEN and CDR2 as SYDVKM. The CDR3 has 15 residues. Trimming took 6 bases from V and 0 from J, leaving 15 bases between them. CDR3: CASSSGGGSSYEQYF. DNA of the CDR3: TGTGCCAGCAGCTCAGGAGGGGGCTCCTCCTACGAGCAGTACTTC. Looking up the rest from reference TRBV28 and TRBJ2-7 gives the full variable domain: DVKVTQSSRYLVKRTGEKVFLECVQDMDHENMFWYRQDPGLGLRLIYFSYDVKMKEKGDIPEGYSVSREKKERFSLILESASTNQTSMYLCASSSGGGSSYEQYFGPGTRLTVT.

This chain's CDR3 is CASSPEDINQPQHF. In DNA, the CDR3 is TGTGCCAGCTCACCTGAGGACATCAATCAGCCCCAGCATTTT. The chain recombines TRBV18 with TRBJ1-5; tentatively, D is TRBD1 (5 bases). CDR1 is KGHSH and CDR2 is LQKENI in the germline V gene. This CDR3 region has 14 residues. Trimming cost V 3 bases and J 3 bases, with 9 bases left between them.

This sequence joins TRBV25-1 and TRBJ2-2; a weak D match, TRBD1 (6 bases). Trimming pared 10 bases from V and 5 bases from J, leaving 17 bases between. Germline V gene data show CDR1 as MGHDK and CDR2 as SYGVNS. The CDR3 sequence is 14 residues long. The CDR3 nucleotides are TGTGCCACCCGTCCGGGACATCCTACCGGGGAGCTGTTTTTT. It specifies CATRPGHPTGELFF.

The chain carries TRBV14 and TRBJ1-5; tentative D call: TRBD1 (6 bases). Germline V CDR1 and CDR2: SGHDN, FVKESK. Trimming shortened V by 7 bases and J by 0 bases, and 16 bases separated the two germline ends. The CDR3 runs to 16 residues. The CDR3 is CASNLDSFYSNQPQHF. For the CDR3, the DNA is TGTGCCAGCAACCTGGACAGTTTCTATAGCAATCAGCCCCAGCATTTT.

The DNA for the CDR3 is TGTGCCAGCAGTTATGATTGGGACAACTCCTACGAGCAGTACTTC. Its protein is CASSYDWDNSYEQYF. The V call is TRBV6-5, the J call TRBJ2-7, with D maybe TRBD1 (6 bases). CDR1 is MNHEY, CDR2 SVGAGI, per germline. Trimming removed 3 bases from V and 0 bases from J, with 12 bases in between. This CDR3 has 15 amino acids.

This chain joins TRBV19 and TRBJ1-2, with D tentatively TRBD1 (6 bases). The CDR3 totals 13 residues. V was trimmed by 4 bases and J by 4 bases, leaving 10 bases between them. The germline V gene encodes CDR1 LNHDA and CDR2 SQIVND (reference sequence). The CDR3 loop is CASSTSTGYGYTF. CDR3 DNA sequence: TGTGCCAGTAGTACCTCGACAGGCTATGGCTACACCTTC.

V usage is TRBV5-1 and J usage is TRBJ2-1; D call uncertain. This CDR3 spans 13 amino acids. Germline CDR1 SGHRS, CDR2 YFSETQ. V was pared by 4 bases and J by 5 bases, with 10 bases between. DNA for the CDR3: TGCGCCAGCAGCCCCCTGTTAGACAATGAGCAGTTCTTC. It translates to CASSPLLDNEQFF.

The V call is TRBV30, the J call TRBJ1-2; the D gene is possibly TRBD1 (6 bases). There are 16 residues in the CDR3. CDR1 and CDR2 (germline): GTSNPN, SVGIG (reference sequence). The V and J ends lost 2 bases and 5 bases respectively, with 21 bases between them. DNA of the CDR3: TGTGCCTGGAGTCGACTGTTGGGGGGGCGCCGGTATGGCTACACCTTC. Translation gives CAWSRLLGGRRYGYTF.

The chain employs TRBV6-1 and TRBJ1-3; D is unclear. V shed 2 bases and J shed 4 bases, with 12 bases lying between them. This CDR3 is 15 amino acids long. CDR1 and CDR2 (germline): MNHNS, SASEGT. CDR3 coding DNA: TGTGCCAGCAGTGAAACGCTAGGTCACGGAAACACCATATATTTT. The encoded protein is CASSETLGHGNTIYF.

The chain couples TRBV2 to TRBJ1-6; possible D gene TRBD1, 6 bases. Germline V gene data show CDR1 as SNHLY and CDR2 as FYNNEI. The CDR3 is 15 amino acids. V dropped 8 bases and J dropped 7 bases, with 18 bases sitting between them. DNA for the CDR3: TGTGCCAGCGAGGGGGTTTTATCTTACAATTCACCCCTCCACTTT. This encodes CASEGVLSYNSPLHF. The full variable domain, rest sourced from reference TRBV2 and TRBJ1-6, is EPEVTQTPSHQVTQMGQEVILRCVPISNHLYFYWYRQILGQKVEFLVSFYNNEISEKSEIFDDQFSVERPDGSNFTLKIRSTKLEDSAMYFCASEGVLSYNSPLHFGNGTRLTVT.

CDR3 in DNA: TGTGCCAGCAGCTTAAGTCCCAGTGCTGGCTACACCTTC. Translation: CASSLSPSAGYTF. The chain couples TRBV13 to TRBJ1-2, with D uncertain. This CDR3 has 13 amino acids. V was pared by 2 bases and J by 7 bases, with 11 bases between. In germline, CDR1 is PRHDT, CDR2 FYEKMQ (reference sequence). The entire variable domain, with the rest obtained from reference TRBV13 and TRBJ1-2, is as follows: AAGVIQSPRHLIKEKRETATLKCYPIPRHDTVYWYQQGPGQDPQFLISFYEKMQSDKGSIPDRFSAQQFSDYHSELNMSSLELGDSALYFCASSLSPSAGYTFGSGTRLTVV.

This chain connects TRBV12-3 or TRBV12-4 to TRBJ1-1; no clear D gene. Trimming pared 3 bases from V and 3 bases from J, leaving 5 bases between. The CDR3 loop spans 12 amino acids. In DNA form, the CDR3 reads TGTGCCAGCAGTTTGTCGGACACTGAAGCTTTCTTT. Amino acids: CASSLSDTEAFF.

This rearrangement joins TRBV4-1 to TRBJ2-7; 7 bases align to TRBD1. This CDR3 region has 20 residues. Germline V gene sequence: CDR1 MGHRA, CDR2 YSYEKL. V was clipped by 1 base and J by 0 bases; unmatched bases: 18. CDR3 loop: CASSQGEPPPGQVVSYEQYF. DNA of the CDR3: TGCGCCAGCAGCCAAGGCGAACCCCCCCCTGGACAGGTCGTCTCCTACGAGCAGTACTTC.

This clone has a handful of counts. The V gene is TRBV10-2, the J gene TRBJ1-6, with TRBD1 matching over 11 bases. Germline V gene lookup returns CDR1 WSHSY and CDR2 SAAADI. CDR3 size: 16 residues. V was clipped by 4 bases and J by 10 bases; unmatched bases: 9. The CDR3 spells CASSVNRDRGESPLHF. CDR3 DNA: TGCGCCAGCAGTGTGAACCGGGACAGGGGGGAATCACCCCTCCACTTT.

The chain links TRBV6-5 to TRBJ1-1, with 8 bases that match TRBD1. V was clipped by 1 base and J by 1 base; unmatched bases: 2. CDR1 and CDR2 from the germline V gene are MNHEY and SVGAGI. The CDR3 is 15 residues long. The CDR3 region has the DNA TGTGCCAGCAGTTACTGGCAGGGGGCGAACACTGAAGCTTTCTTT. Its translation: CASSYWQGANTEAFF.

The chain uses TRBV10-3 and TRBJ2-7, with 8 nucleotides matching TRBD2. The V and J ends lost 10 bases and 6 bases, in that order; junction bases with no gene match: 8. Germline V CDR1 and CDR2: ENHRY, SYGVKD. The CDR3 length is 12 residues. The chain's CDR3 is CANGGGLGEQYF. As DNA, the CDR3 is TGTGCCAATGGCGGGGGGTTAGGCGAGCAGTACTTC.

The count of this clone is one. The chain is built from TRBV29-1 and TRBJ1-2, with unresolved D. V lost 7 bases, J lost 4 bases, and 13 bases lay in between. The CDR3 runs 12 residues. The germline gives CDR1 SQVTM, CDR2 ANQGSEA. CDR3 protein: CSGERQIYGYTF. The CDR3 bases are TGCAGCGGTGAGAGACAAATCTATGGCTACACCTTC.

The gene calls are TRBV5-1 and TRBJ2-3, with 13 bases that match TRBD2. The germline CDR1 and CDR2 sequences are SGHRS and YFSETQ. The CDR3 is 16 amino acids. The V and J ends lost 4 bases and 4 bases, in that order; junction bases with no gene match: 6. Here the CDR3 DNA reads TGCGCCAGCAGCCGGACTAGCGGGGGTGGGGCAGATACGCAGTATTTT. Its protein product is CASSRTSGGGADTQYF.

This chain uses TRBV18 with TRBJ1-5; D possibly corresponds to TRBD1 (6 bases). Trimming pared 4 bases from V and 4 bases from J, leaving 11 bases between. The CDR3 is 14 residues long. Germline-derived CDR1 and CDR2 are KGHSH and LQKENI. As DNA, the CDR3 is TGTGCCAGCTCACTAGAAACAGGGAATCAGCCCCAGCATTTT. It codes for CASSLETGNQPQHF.

The chain has TRBV7-9 and TRBJ1-2; D not certain. With 3 bases removed from V and 6 bases from J, the gap between germline ends came to 17 bases. CDR3 length equals 15 residues. Germline V gives CDR1 SEHNR, CDR2 FQNEAQ (reference sequence). The CDR3 DNA follows: TGTGCCAGCAGCTTGTTGGGCCTCAATGGGCATGGCTACACCTTC. Translation: CASSLLGLNGHGYTF.

CDR3 nucleotides: TGTGCCAGCAGTTCGGGACAGAGGAGCACTGAAGCTTTCTTT. This encodes CASSSGQRSTEAFF. V usage is TRBV6-5 and J usage is TRBJ1-1, with 7 bases matching TRBD1. The germline CDR1 and CDR2 sequences are MNHEY and SVGAGI. The trim removed 4 bases at V and 4 bases at J, leaving 6 bases unmatched. The CDR3 is 14 amino acids.

V usage is TRBV28 and J usage is TRBJ1-5, with 12 bases identical to TRBD1. The ends lost 4 bases at V and 5 bases at J; junction bases unmatched: 3. The germline CDR1 and CDR2 sequences are MDHEN and SYDVKM. The CDR3 loop spans 15 amino acids. The CDR3 region has the DNA TGTGCCAGCAGTTCCGGGACAGGGGGCGATCAGCCCCAGCATTTT. The encoded protein is CASSSGTGGDQPQHF.